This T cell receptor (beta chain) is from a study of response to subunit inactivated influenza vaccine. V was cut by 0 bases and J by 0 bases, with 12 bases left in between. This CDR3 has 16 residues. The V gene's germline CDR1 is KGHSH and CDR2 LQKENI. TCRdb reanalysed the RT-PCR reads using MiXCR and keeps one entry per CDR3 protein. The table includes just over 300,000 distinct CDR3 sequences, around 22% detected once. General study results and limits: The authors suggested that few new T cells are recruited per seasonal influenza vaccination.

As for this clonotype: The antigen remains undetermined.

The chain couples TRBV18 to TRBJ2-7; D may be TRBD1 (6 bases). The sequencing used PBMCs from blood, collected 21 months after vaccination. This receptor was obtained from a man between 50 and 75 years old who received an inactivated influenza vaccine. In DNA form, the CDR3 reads TGTGCCAGCTCACCACCGAGGTTGGGGGCCTCCTACGAGCAGTACTTC. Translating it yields CASSPPRLGASYEQYF. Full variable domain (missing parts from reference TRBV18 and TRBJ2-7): NAGVMQNPRHLVRRRGQEARLRCSPMKGHSHVYWYRQLPEEGLKFMVYLQKENIIDESGMPKERFSAEFPKEGPSILRIQQVVRGDSAAYFCASSPPRLGASYEQYFGPGTRLTVT.